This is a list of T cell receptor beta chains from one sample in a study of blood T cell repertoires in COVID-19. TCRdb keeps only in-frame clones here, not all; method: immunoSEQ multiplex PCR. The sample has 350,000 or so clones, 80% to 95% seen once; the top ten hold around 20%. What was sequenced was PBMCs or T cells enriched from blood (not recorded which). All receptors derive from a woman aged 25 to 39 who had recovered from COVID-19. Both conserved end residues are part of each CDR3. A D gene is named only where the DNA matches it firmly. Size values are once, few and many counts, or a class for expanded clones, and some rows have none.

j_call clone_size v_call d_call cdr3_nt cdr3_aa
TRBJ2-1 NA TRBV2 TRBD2 TGTGCCAGCAGTTGGACTAGCGGGGGGGATGAGCAGTTCTTC CASSWTSGGDEQFF
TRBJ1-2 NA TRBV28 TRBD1 TGTGCCAGCAGCCCCAAGGGAGTCCAGGGGGGATACTATGGCTACACCTTC CASSPKGVQGGYYGYTF
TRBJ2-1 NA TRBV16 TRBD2 TGTGCCAGCAGAGGGACTAGCGGGGGGGCCGACTACAATGAGCAGTTCTTC CASRGTSGGADYNEQFF
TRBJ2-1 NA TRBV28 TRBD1 TGTGCCAGCGGCGACAGGGGCGGCTTGGTTGACTCCTACAATGAGCAGTTCTTC CASGDRGGLVDSYNEQFF
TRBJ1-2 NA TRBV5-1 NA TGCGCCAGCAGTCCAACAGGGAACTATGGCTACACCTTC CASSPTGNYGYTF
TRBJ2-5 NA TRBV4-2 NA TGTGCCAGCAGCCAAGGGCTAGCTGGAGAGACCCAGTACTTC CASSQGLAGETQYF
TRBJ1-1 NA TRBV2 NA TGTGCCAGCAGTACCGACGGGGGGACTGAAGCTTTCTTT CASSTDGGTEAFF
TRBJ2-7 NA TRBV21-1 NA TGTGCCAGCAGCTCACGGACAGTCTACGAGCAGTACTTC CASSSRTVYEQYF
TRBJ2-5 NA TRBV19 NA TGTGCCAGTAGTATCTCACAGGGTGGACGAGAGACCCAGTACTTC CASSISQGGRETQYF
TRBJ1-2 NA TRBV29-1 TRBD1 TGCAGCGTTGGGACGACAGGGAGTGGCTACACCTTC CSVGTTGSGYTF
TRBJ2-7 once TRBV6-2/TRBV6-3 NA TGTGCCAGCAGTTACTCTACAGGTACCTACGAGCAGTACTTC CASSYSTGTYEQYF
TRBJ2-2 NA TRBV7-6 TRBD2 TGTGCCAGCAGCTCGCTAGCGGGGGTTGTCACCGGGGAGCTGTTTTTT CASSSLAGVVTGELFF
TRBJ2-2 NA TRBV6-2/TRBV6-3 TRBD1 TGTGCCAGCAGTGGGACAGGGGGTTCGGGGGAGCTGTTTTTT CASSGTGGSGELFF
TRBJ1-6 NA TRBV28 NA TGTGCCAGCAGCAGGACAGCACGACCCCTCCACTTT CASSRTARPLHF
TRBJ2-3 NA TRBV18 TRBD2 TGTGCCAGCTCGCTTAGCGGGACCAACACAGATACGCAGTATTTT CASSLSGTNTDTQYF
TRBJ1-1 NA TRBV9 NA TGTGCCAGCAGCGTAGGAGACAGAGGCACTGAAGCTTTCTTT CASSVGDRGTEAFF
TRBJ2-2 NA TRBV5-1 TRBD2 TGCGCCAGCAGCCCAAGACTAGCGGGGCCGGGGGAGCTGTTTTTT CASSPRLAGPGELFF
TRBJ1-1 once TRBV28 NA TGTGCCAGCAGTTTCCTCCGGGACAAAAAATTCGTGAACACTGAAGCTTTCTTT CASSFLRDKKFVNTEAFF
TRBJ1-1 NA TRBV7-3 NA TGTGCCAGCAGCATGGGACAAAACACTGAAGCTTTCTTT CASSMGQNTEAFF
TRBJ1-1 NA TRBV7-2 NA TGTGCCAGCAGCTTAGGGACAGTCAGCACTGAAGCTTTCTTT CASSLGTVSTEAFF
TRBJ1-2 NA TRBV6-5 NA TGTGCCAGCAGACCCCACAGGGACTATGGCTACACCTTC CASRPHRDYGYTF
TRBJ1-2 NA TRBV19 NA TGTGCCAGTAGTCCGATACGGGACACCTCTAACTATGGCTACACCTTC CASSPIRDTSNYGYTF
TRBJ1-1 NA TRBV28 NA TGTGCCAGCAGGAGGGGGGGGAACACTGAAGCTTTCTTT CASRRGGNTEAFF
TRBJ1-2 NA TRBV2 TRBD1 TGTGCCAGCAGTGGAGGGCAGGGGGGCTATGGCTACACCTTC CASSGGQGGYGYTF
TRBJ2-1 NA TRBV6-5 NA TGTGCCAGCAGTTACTCGAGGCTAGTGGGCAATGAGCAGTTCTTC CASSYSRLVGNEQFF
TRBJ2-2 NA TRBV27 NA TGTGCCAGCAGTTACAGGGAAAACACCGGGGAGCTGTTTTTT CASSYRENTGELFF
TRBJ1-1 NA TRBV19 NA TGTGCCAGTAGTATGCGGAACACTGAAGCTTTCTTT CASSMRNTEAFF
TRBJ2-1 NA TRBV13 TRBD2 TGTGCCAGCAGCTTAAGACTAGCGTTTAATGAGCAGTTCTTC CASSLRLAFNEQFF
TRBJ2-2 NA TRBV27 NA TGTGCCAGCAGTCCGGGGACCGGGGAGCTGTTTTTT CASSPGTGELFF
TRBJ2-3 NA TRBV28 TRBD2 TGTGCCAGCAGTTCAGCGGGAGGACGGGCAGATACGCAGTATTTT CASSSAGGRADTQYF
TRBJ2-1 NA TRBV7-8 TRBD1 TGTGCCAGCAGCTTAGGGGACAGTGTTTACAATGAGCAGTTCTTC CASSLGDSVYNEQFF
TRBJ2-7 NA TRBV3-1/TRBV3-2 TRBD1 TGTGCCAGCAGCCAGCCTCTGAGACAGGGGACCTACGAGCAGTACTTC CASSQPLRQGTYEQYF
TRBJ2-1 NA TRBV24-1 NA TGTGCCACCAGTGATATAACTAGCAAGTACAATGAGCAGTTCTTC CATSDITSKYNEQFF
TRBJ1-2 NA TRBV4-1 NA TGCGCCAGCAGCCAAGTAATCCACAGGGCCACAAACTATGGCTACACCTTC CASSQVIHRATNYGYTF
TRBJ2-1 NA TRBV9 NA TGTGCCAGCAGCGGAGGCAGCGGCCACTACAATGAGCAGTTCTTC CASSGGSGHYNEQFF
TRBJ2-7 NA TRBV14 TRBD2 TGTGCCAGCAGCCAAGTCGGGAGGGGGTTGAGAGAGCAGTACTTC CASSQVGRGLREQYF
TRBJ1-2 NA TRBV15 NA TGTGCCACCAGCGGGGGCAGGGAAAACTATGGCTACACCTTC CATSGGRENYGYTF
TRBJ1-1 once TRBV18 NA TGTGCCAGCTCAAGGGACACCGGTTGGGGGGAAGCTTTCTTT CASSRDTGWGEAFF
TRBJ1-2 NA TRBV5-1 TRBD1 TGCGCCAGCAAGCGAGAAGGGACAGGGAAAGGCTACACCTTC CASKREGTGKGYTF
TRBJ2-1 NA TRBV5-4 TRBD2 TGTGCCAGCAGCTTGGGACTAGCGGGGGCCTACAATGAGCAGTTCTTC CASSLGLAGAYNEQFF
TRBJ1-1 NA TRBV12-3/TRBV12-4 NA TGTGCCAGCAGTTTAGGCGGGGAAGCTTTCTTT CASSLGGEAFF
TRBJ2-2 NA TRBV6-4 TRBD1 TGTGCCAGCAGTCCAGGGGGCTCCCTCAACACCGGGGAGCTGTTTTTT CASSPGGSLNTGELFF
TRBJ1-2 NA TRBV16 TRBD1 TGTGCCAGCAGCCCTAGACAGGGGGCGAAAAATGGCTACACCTTC CASSPRQGAKNGYTF
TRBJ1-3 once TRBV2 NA TGTGCCAGCAGTTTAGCCCAATCTGGAAACACCATATATTTT CASSLAQSGNTIYF
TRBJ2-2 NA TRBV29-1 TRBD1 TGCAGCGTTGAAGGGACCGGGACAGTGGGGGAGCTGTTTTTT CSVEGTGTVGELFF
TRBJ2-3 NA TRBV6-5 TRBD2 TGTGCCAGCAGTTACCTAGCGGGAGGCACAGATACGCAGTATTTT CASSYLAGGTDTQYF
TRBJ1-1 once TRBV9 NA TGTGCCAGCAGCGCTGGCCCAGAGGTAATCGGTGAAGCTTTCTTT CASSAGPEVIGEAFF